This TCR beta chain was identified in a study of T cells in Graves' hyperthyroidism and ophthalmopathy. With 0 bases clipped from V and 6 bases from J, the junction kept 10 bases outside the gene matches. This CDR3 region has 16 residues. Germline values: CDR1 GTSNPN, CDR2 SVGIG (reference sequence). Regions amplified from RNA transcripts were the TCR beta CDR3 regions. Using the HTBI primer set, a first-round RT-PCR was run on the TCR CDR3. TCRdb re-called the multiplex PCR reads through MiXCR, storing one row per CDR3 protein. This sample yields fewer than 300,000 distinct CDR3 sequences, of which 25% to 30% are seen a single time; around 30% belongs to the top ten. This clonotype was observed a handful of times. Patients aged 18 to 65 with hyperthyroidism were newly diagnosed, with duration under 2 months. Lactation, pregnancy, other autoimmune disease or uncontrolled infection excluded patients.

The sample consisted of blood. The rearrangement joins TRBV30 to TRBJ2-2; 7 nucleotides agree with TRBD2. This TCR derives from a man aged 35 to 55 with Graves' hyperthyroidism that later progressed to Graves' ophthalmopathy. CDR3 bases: TGTGCCTGGAGTGTAGGCGGGCGGGAGTTAGCCGGGGAGCTGTTTTTT. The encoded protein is CAWSVGGRELAGELFF.